These T cell receptor beta chains were read from a single sample in a study of vaccination and CD4 T cells after COVID-19. These TCRs are of unknown antigen specificity. TCRdb redid the calling of the PCR reads with MiXCR, one entry per CDR3 protein. The table has roughly 20,000 distinct CDR3 sequences, around a third seen once; the top ten hold more than 13%. The specimen was cultured CD4+ T cells from blood. These receptors were obtained from a human donor with COVID-19. Each CDR3 is given with its conserved first and last residue. The order of the fields is V gene, J gene, clone size, D gene, CDR3 DNA, CDR3 protein. A D gene is named only where the DNA matches it firmly. Expanded clones are given a class, and other clones once, few, many or no size at all.

V gene: TRBV30; J gene: TRBJ2-3; clone size: -; D gene: TRBD2; CDR3 DNA: TGTGCCTGGAGGGCTAGCGGGGGGGCCCCAGATACGCAGTATTTT; CDR3 protein: CAWRASGGAPDTQYF
V gene: TRBV30; J gene: TRBJ2-2; clone size: -; D gene: -; CDR3 DNA: TGTGCCTGGAGTACTCTGCTCACCGGGGAGCTGTTTTTT; CDR3 protein: CAWSTLLTGELFF
V gene: TRBV20-1; J gene: TRBJ2-1; clone size: -; D gene: TRBD1; CDR3 DNA: TGCAGTGCTGGGACAGGGGACACCTACAATGAGCAGTTCTTC; CDR3 protein: CSAGTGDTYNEQFF
V gene: TRBV5-1; J gene: TRBJ1-1; clone size: -; D gene: -; CDR3 DNA: TGCGCCAGCAGCTCGGGACGGTTGAACACTGAAGCTTTCTTT; CDR3 protein: CASSSGRLNTEAFF
V gene: TRBV7-9; J gene: TRBJ2-2; clone size: -; D gene: TRBD2; CDR3 DNA: TGTGCCAGCAGCCGGCGGACTAGCGGGTCCTTGAACACCGGGGAGCTGTTTTTT; CDR3 protein: CASSRRTSGSLNTGELFF
V gene: TRBV30; J gene: TRBJ2-3; clone size: few; D gene: -; CDR3 DNA: TGTGCCTGGAGTGTTAGGTCTACTAGCACAGATACGCAGTATTTT; CDR3 protein: CAWSVRSTSTDTQYF
V gene: TRBV7-6; J gene: TRBJ2-5; clone size: -; D gene: -; CDR3 DNA: TGTGCCAGCAGCTTAGATCCGCCTAGCAGGGGGGAAGAGACCCAGTACTTC; CDR3 protein: CASSLDPPSRGEETQYF
V gene: TRBV29-1; J gene: TRBJ1-5; clone size: -; D gene: -; CDR3 DNA: TGCGGCGCACAAGACAGGCGAACTTATCAGCCCCAGCATTTT; CDR3 protein: CGAQDRRTYQPQHF
V gene: TRBV6-1; J gene: TRBJ1-1; clone size: -; D gene: -; CDR3 DNA: TGTGCCAGCAGCCCCGGGGGCACTGAAGCTTTCTTT; CDR3 protein: CASSPGGTEAFF
V gene: TRBV4-3; J gene: TRBJ1-4; clone size: once; D gene: -; CDR3 DNA: TGCGCCAGCAGCCAAGATTCGGGACTAAGAACTGAAAAACTGTTTTTT; CDR3 protein: CASSQDSGLRTEKLFF
V gene: TRBV11-2; J gene: TRBJ2-5; clone size: -; D gene: -; CDR3 DNA: TGTGCCAGCACCGGTGCCGGGGGGACCCAGTACTTC; CDR3 protein: CASTGAGGTQYF
V gene: TRBV5-3; J gene: TRBJ1-3; clone size: -; D gene: -; CDR3 DNA: TGTGCCAGCAGCACGGACAGCCAGGGAAACACCATATATTTT; CDR3 protein: CASSTDSQGNTIYF
V gene: TRBV11-1; J gene: TRBJ2-5; clone size: -; D gene: TRBD2; CDR3 DNA: TGTGCCAGCAGCTTAAGATCGGGGGGGAAGGAGACCCAGTACTTC; CDR3 protein: CASSLRSGGKETQYF
V gene: TRBV6-1; J gene: TRBJ1-2; clone size: few; D gene: -; CDR3 DNA: TGTGCCAGCAGTGTCGCGTGGACCGTCGCTAACTATGGCTACACCTTC; CDR3 protein: CASSVAWTVANYGYTF
V gene: TRBV12-3/TRBV12-4; J gene: TRBJ2-2; clone size: -; D gene: TRBD1; CDR3 DNA: TGTGCCAGCAGTAACCCGGGACAGGGCGCGAGCGGGGAGCTGTTTTTT; CDR3 protein: CASSNPGQGASGELFF
V gene: TRBV2; J gene: TRBJ2-3; clone size: few; D gene: -; CDR3 DNA: TGTGCCAGCGGTTTGGGGACTAGCACAGATACGCAGTATTTT; CDR3 protein: CASGLGTSTDTQYF
V gene: TRBV20-1; J gene: TRBJ2-3; clone size: -; D gene: -; CDR3 DNA: TGCAGTGCTAGAGATCGGGTCACAGATACGCAGTATTTT; CDR3 protein: CSARDRVTDTQYF
V gene: TRBV30; J gene: TRBJ1-4; clone size: few; D gene: -; CDR3 DNA: TGTGCCTGGAGTCTACAGTCTAATGAAAAACTGTTTTTT; CDR3 protein: CAWSLQSNEKLFF
V gene: TRBV19; J gene: TRBJ2-7; clone size: few; D gene: TRBD1; CDR3 DNA: TGTGCCAGTAGTCCACTCGCCGGACAGGGGCCGACCTACGAGCAGTACTTC; CDR3 protein: CASSPLAGQGPTYEQYF
V gene: TRBV7-8; J gene: TRBJ1-2; clone size: -; D gene: -; CDR3 DNA: TGTGCCAGCACCCGAGGAAGGGAATCCTATGGCTACACCTTC; CDR3 protein: CASTRGRESYGYTF
V gene: TRBV24-1; J gene: TRBJ2-3; clone size: few; D gene: TRBD2; CDR3 DNA: TGTGCCACCGGATTAGGACTAGCGGGGGCGGATACGCAGTATTTT; CDR3 protein: CATGLGLAGADTQYF
V gene: TRBV7-3; J gene: TRBJ2-7; clone size: -; D gene: TRBD1; CDR3 DNA: TGTGCCAGCAGCGCGGGGACAGGGGGCTACGAGCAGTACTTC; CDR3 protein: CASSAGTGGYEQYF
V gene: TRBV4-3; J gene: TRBJ2-2; clone size: -; D gene: -; CDR3 DNA: TGCGCCAGCAGCCCAAGAGGGCCCGGCGGCGGGGAGCTGTTTTTT; CDR3 protein: CASSPRGPGGGELFF
V gene: TRBV15; J gene: TRBJ2-7; clone size: few; D gene: -; CDR3 DNA: TGTGCCACCAGCAGAGAAGGGGGAGGCTACGAGCAGTACTTC; CDR3 protein: CATSREGGGYEQYF
V gene: TRBV27; J gene: TRBJ1-4; clone size: few; D gene: -; CDR3 DNA: TGTGCCAGCAGTTTAGGGGCCGGATATAATGAAAAACTGTTTTTT; CDR3 protein: CASSLGAGYNEKLFF
V gene: TRBV11-2; J gene: TRBJ1-2; clone size: few; D gene: -; CDR3 DNA: TGTGCCAGCAGCTCCCCTGTGAGGGCAGGGCTTTATGGCTACACCTTC; CDR3 protein: CASSSPVRAGLYGYTF
V gene: TRBV6-5; J gene: TRBJ1-4; clone size: -; D gene: -; CDR3 DNA: TGTGCCAGCAGTTACTCGACCAATGAAAAACTGTTTTTT; CDR3 protein: CASSYSTNEKLFF
V gene: TRBV5-6; J gene: TRBJ2-2; clone size: -; D gene: TRBD1; CDR3 DNA: TGTGCCAGCAGCACCGGGACAGGGGCGGGCACCGGGGAGCTGTTTTTT; CDR3 protein: CASSTGTGAGTGELFF
V gene: TRBV20-1; J gene: TRBJ1-3; clone size: few; D gene: TRBD1; CDR3 DNA: TGCAGTGCTAGAGGGGGGCGACAGGGGAGGGGAAACACCATATATTTT; CDR3 protein: CSARGGRQGRGNTIYF
V gene: TRBV28; J gene: TRBJ2-5; clone size: once; D gene: TRBD2; CDR3 DNA: TGTGCCAGCAGTCGGACTAGCGGGGGGGCCGGGGAGACCCAGTACTTC; CDR3 protein: CASSRTSGGAGETQYF
V gene: TRBV4-2; J gene: TRBJ2-5; clone size: few; D gene: -; CDR3 DNA: TGTGCCAGCAGCCAAGATGTCGAACCGCTGTGGACCCAGTACTTC; CDR3 protein: CASSQDVEPLWTQYF
V gene: TRBV5-8; J gene: TRBJ1-6; clone size: medium-sized; D gene: -; CDR3 DNA: TGTGCCAGCTCCCGGGGGGTCTCCTATAATTCACCCCTCCACTTT; CDR3 protein: CASSRGVSYNSPLHF
V gene: TRBV9; J gene: TRBJ2-3; clone size: -; D gene: -; CDR3 DNA: TGTGCCAGCAGCGGAGGGTCGGCACCAGATACGCAGTATTTT; CDR3 protein: CASSGGSAPDTQYF
V gene: TRBV6-1; J gene: TRBJ1-2; clone size: few; D gene: -; CDR3 DNA: TGTGCCAGCAGTGAGTTACAGGGCAGCTACACCTTC; CDR3 protein: CASSELQGSYTF
V gene: TRBV15; J gene: TRBJ1-4; clone size: few; D gene: -; CDR3 DNA: TGTGCCACCGCAAAACCCACAGGCGGGGATGAAAAACTGTTTTTT; CDR3 protein: CATAKPTGGDEKLFF
V gene: TRBV10-1; J gene: TRBJ2-3; clone size: -; D gene: -; CDR3 DNA: TGCGCCAGCGGATCTCGGTCCACAGATACGCAGTATTTT; CDR3 protein: CASGSRSTDTQYF
V gene: TRBV20-1; J gene: TRBJ1-6; clone size: few; D gene: -; CDR3 DNA: TGCAGTGCTAGAGAGGGGGTTTCCTATAATTCACCCCTCCACTTT; CDR3 protein: CSAREGVSYNSPLHF
V gene: TRBV6-1; J gene: TRBJ1-3; clone size: few; D gene: TRBD1; CDR3 DNA: TGTGCCAGCAGTGAAGTCGGGACAGGGAGGAACACCATATATTTT; CDR3 protein: CASSEVGTGRNTIYF
V gene: TRBV20-1; J gene: TRBJ1-2; clone size: -; D gene: TRBD1; CDR3 DNA: TGCAGTGCTAGACGTCCCGGGACAGGGGACGGCTACACCTTC; CDR3 protein: CSARRPGTGDGYTF
V gene: TRBV9; J gene: TRBJ1-2; clone size: -; D gene: -; CDR3 DNA: TGTGCCAGCAGCCCAGAATCGTCCAGTAACTATGGCTACACCTTC; CDR3 protein: CASSPESSSNYGYTF
V gene: TRBV2; J gene: TRBJ1-4; clone size: few; D gene: -; CDR3 DNA: TGTGCCAGCAGTGCCGTGGGACGAGGTAATGAAAAACTGTTTTTT; CDR3 protein: CASSAVGRGNEKLFF
V gene: TRBV7-2; J gene: TRBJ1-6; clone size: -; D gene: TRBD1; CDR3 DNA: TGTGCCAGCAGCAGCGGGACAGAATCTAATTCACCCCTCCACTTT; CDR3 protein: CASSSGTESNSPLHF
V gene: TRBV7-9; J gene: TRBJ1-4; clone size: few; D gene: -; CDR3 DNA: TGTGCCAGCAGCGAGGGAGCTTCTAATGAAAAACTGTTTTTT; CDR3 protein: CASSEGASNEKLFF
V gene: TRBV5-1; J gene: TRBJ2-3; clone size: -; D gene: -; CDR3 DNA: TGCGCCAGCGGAACGGGACGGACCGGGATTAATACGCAGTATTTT; CDR3 protein: CASGTGRTGINTQYF
V gene: TRBV30; J gene: TRBJ1-5; clone size: few; D gene: -; CDR3 DNA: TGTGCCTGGAGTGCCCCCCCAAATACCCAGCCCCAGCATTTT; CDR3 protein: CAWSAPPNTQPQHF
V gene: TRBV5-1; J gene: TRBJ2-5; clone size: -; D gene: TRBD1; CDR3 DNA: TGCGCCAGCAAAAGGGCGGGCAGGGGGTCACTTCAAGAGACCCAGTACTTC; CDR3 protein: CASKRAGRGSLQETQYF
V gene: TRBV7-2; J gene: TRBJ1-5; clone size: medium-sized; D gene: TRBD1; CDR3 DNA: TGTGCCAGCAGCTCAGGGGGAAGCAATCAGCCCCAGCATTTT; CDR3 protein: CASSSGGSNQPQHF
V gene: TRBV2; J gene: TRBJ1-5; clone size: -; D gene: -; CDR3 DNA: TGTGCCAGCAGTGAAACAGGGATGAGTCAGCCCCAGCATTTT; CDR3 protein: CASSETGMSQPQHF
V gene: TRBV5-4; J gene: TRBJ2-7; clone size: -; D gene: -; CDR3 DNA: TGTGCCAGCAGCTTGGAACCGGGACGAGTGGTCCACGAGCAGTACTTC; CDR3 protein: CASSLEPGRVVHEQYF
V gene: TRBV20-1; J gene: TRBJ1-5; clone size: -; D gene: -; CDR3 DNA: TGCAGTGCCAAAACAGGCAATCAGCCCCAGCATTTT; CDR3 protein: CSAKTGNQPQHF
V gene: TRBV19; J gene: TRBJ1-1; clone size: medium-sized; D gene: -; CDR3 DNA: TGTGCCAGTACCTTGTCGTTTAACACTGAAGCTTTCTTT; CDR3 protein: CASTLSFNTEAFF
V gene: TRBV19; J gene: TRBJ1-3; clone size: -; D gene: TRBD1; CDR3 DNA: TGTGCCAGTAGTATAACCTCACAGGGGCTTGCTGGAAACACCATATATTTT; CDR3 protein: CASSITSQGLAGNTIYF